The entry below gives a single TCR beta chain sequence along with its context. This specimen belongs to a study of OX40 agonist ivuxolimab in advanced cancers. Clones were sequenced by immunoSEQ multiplex PCR, and TCRdb holds only the in-frame ones, with some missing. The repertoire holds 35,000 to 45,000 clones, with 70% to 90% as singletons. The germline V and J ends were trimmed by 2 bases and 0 bases, with 8 bases remaining between them. Germline-derived CDR1 and CDR2 are SGHDT and YYEEEE. The CDR3 spans 15 residues. The genes are TRBV5-6 and TRBJ1-4; no firm D call. The receptor was derived from an adult with an advanced solid tumor such as melanoma, head and neck, liver or kidney cancer. The specimen was CD4+ or CD8+ T cells sorted from blood, collected in a trial of the OX40 agonist ivuxolimab. The CDR3 protein is CASSFRFATNEKLFF. The CDR3 DNA follows: TGTGCCAGCAGCTTCCGGTTTGCAACTAATGAAAAACTGTTTTTT. The full variable domain, its missing parts supplied by reference TRBV5-6 and TRBJ1-4, is DAGVTQSPTHLIKTRGQQVTLRCSPKSGHDTVSWYQQALGQGPQFIFQYYEEEERQRGNFPDRFSGHQFPNYSSELNVNALLLGDSALYLCASSFRFATNEKLFFGSGTQLSVL.